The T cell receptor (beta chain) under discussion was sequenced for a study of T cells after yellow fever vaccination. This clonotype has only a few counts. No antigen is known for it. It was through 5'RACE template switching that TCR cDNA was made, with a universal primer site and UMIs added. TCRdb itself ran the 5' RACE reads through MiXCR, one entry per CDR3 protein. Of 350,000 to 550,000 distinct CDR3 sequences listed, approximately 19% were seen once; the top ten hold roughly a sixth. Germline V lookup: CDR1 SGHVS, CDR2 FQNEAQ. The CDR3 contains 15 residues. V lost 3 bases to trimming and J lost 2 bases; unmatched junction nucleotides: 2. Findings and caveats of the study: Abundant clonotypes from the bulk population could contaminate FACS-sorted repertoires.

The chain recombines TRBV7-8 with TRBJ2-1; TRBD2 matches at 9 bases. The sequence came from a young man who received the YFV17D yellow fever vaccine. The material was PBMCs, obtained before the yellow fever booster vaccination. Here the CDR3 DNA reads TGTGCCAGCAGCTTTCTAGCGGGGCCCTACAATGAGCAGTTCTTC. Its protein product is CASSFLAGPYNEQFF. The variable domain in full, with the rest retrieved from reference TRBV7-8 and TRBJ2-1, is GAGVSQSPRYKVAKRGQDVALRCDPISGHVSLFWYQQALGQGPEFLTYFQNEAQLDKSGLPSDRFFAERPEGSVSTLKIQRTQQEDSAVYLCASSFLAGPYNEQFFGPGTRLTVL.